This passage covers 3 T cell receptor beta chains from one sample sequenced in a study of blood T cell repertoires in COVID-19. Using immunoSEQ multiplex PCR, the repertoire was profiled, and TCRdb retains in-frame clones only, with some absent. This sample has under 200,000 clones, with approximately 90% found just once. The sequenced material came from peripheral blood. The receptors derive from a man aged 55 to 69 with active or convalescent COVID-19.

The chain links TRBV11-2 to TRBJ1-1, with no clear D. Trimming stripped 1 base from V and 6 bases from J, with 3 bases between. CDR1 is SGHAT, CDR2 FQNNGV, per germline. CDR3 length: 11 amino acids. CDR3 bases: TGTGCCAGCAGCTTAGTATCTGAAGCTTTCTTT. It codes for CASSLVSEAFF.

CDR3 nucleotides: TGTGCCAGTAGCAGGACTAGCGGGGGGCTAGGCGCAGATACGCAGTATTTT. This translates into CASSRTSGGLGADTQYF. The rearrangement links TRBV19 to TRBJ2-3; 14 bases are shared with TRBD2. The germline CDR1 and CDR2 sequences are LNHDA and SQIVND (reference sequence). CDR3 size: 17 residues. V lost 6 bases and J lost 4; bases outside the gene matches: 9.

The chain has TRBV5-1 and TRBJ2-1; TRBD2 aligns across 8 bases. Germline CDR1 is SGHRS and CDR2 is YFSETQ. This CDR3 is 16 amino acids long. The junction had 4 bases not matched to a gene; V was cut back by 0 bases and J by 2 bases. The DNA for the CDR3 is TGCGCCAGCAGCTTGGGACTAGCGAATGCCTACAATGAGCAGTTCTTC. It translates to CASSLGLANAYNEQFF.